Listed below are T cell receptor beta chains from one sample, sequenced in a study of identical twins. TCRdb re-derived calls from the 5' RACE reads in MiXCR, one entry per CDR3 protein. Among around 500,000 distinct CDR3 sequences listed, approximately 15% were seen once. The sample was also reused in another study, on yellow fever vaccine responses in identical twins.

Sequencing input: CD4+ T cells sorted from blood. These receptors were obtained from a woman under 30 in good health. Both conserved end residues are part of each CDR3. Each record gives: D gene, V gene, J gene, clone size, CDR3 protein, CDR3 DNA. The D gene is left open where the match is weak. Clone size is given for some rows only: seen once, a few or many times, or a class if the clone is expanded.

NA,TRBV28,TRBJ2-3,few,CASGGIAKGTTDTQYF,TGTGCCAGCGGGGGGATTGCAAAGGGGACCACAGATACGCAGTATTTT
NA,TRBV10-3,TRBJ1-4,NA,CAISESGGPNEKLFF,TGTGCCATCAGTGAGTCAGGGGGGCCTAATGAAAAACTGTTTTTT
NA,TRBV7-2,TRBJ2-7,many,CASSAQGTGEQYF,TGTGCCAGCAGTGCACAGGGTACTGGAGAGCAGTACTTC
TRBD2,TRBV20-1,TRBJ2-1,NA,CSASLAGGPGEQFF,TGCAGTGCATCCCTAGCGGGAGGGCCTGGTGAGCAGTTCTTC
NA,TRBV19,TRBJ2-1,NA,CASNGGSNNEQFF,TGTGCCAGTAATGGGGGCTCAAACAATGAGCAGTTCTTC
TRBD2,TRBV28,TRBJ2-7,NA,CASRATGGYEQYF,TGTGCCAGCAGGGCTACGGGAGGGTACGAGCAGTACTTC
TRBD1,TRBV7-9,TRBJ2-7,NA,CASSTRQGNIEQYF,TGTGCCAGCAGCACTCGACAGGGTAATATCGAGCAGTACTTC
NA,TRBV7-9,TRBJ2-7,few,CASAGGVYEQYF,TGTGCCAGCGCAGGAGGGGTCTACGAGCAGTACTTC
TRBD1,TRBV14,TRBJ2-7,few,CASSHRDSSYEQYF,TGTGCCAGCAGCCACCGGGACAGCTCCTACGAGCAGTACTTC
NA,TRBV4-1,TRBJ2-1,few,CASSSFGGRSYNEQFF,TGCGCCAGCAGCTCCTTTGGTGGGAGATCCTACAATGAGCAGTTCTTC
TRBD2,TRBV20-1,TRBJ2-7,NA,CSASRLADLVDEQYF,TGCAGTGCTTCACGACTAGCGGACCTAGTGGACGAGCAGTACTTC